The next 26 T cell receptor beta chains were all read from a single sample in a study of blood T cell repertoires in COVID-19 (dated by TCRdb to 2019 to 2021). Library prep was done by the immunoSEQ multiplex PCR assay. TCRdb stores this immuneACCESS table with in-frame sequences only. Part of the clones is absent; in the studies checked, under half of the shortfall reflects unresolved V genes, and no reason is known for the rest. For this sample the table gives some 77,000 clones, of which almost 90% were detected only once. The ten largest clones take up 4.3% of the sample. Material: peripheral blood. These receptors originate from an elderly woman with active or convalescent COVID-19.

V gene TRBV24-1 combines with J gene TRBJ2-1; 14 nucleotides align to TRBD2. This CDR3 comprises 15 residues. Germline lookup yields CDR1 KGHDR and CDR2 SFDVKD. V trimming: 1 base; J trimming: 9 bases; junction bases outside the gene matches: 1. Written as DNA, the CDR3 is TGTGCCACCAGTGATTTCGGACTAGCGGGAGGTGAGCAGTTCTTC. Its translation: CATSDFGLAGGEQFF.

The V call is TRBV18, the J call TRBJ1-4; no firm D call. This CDR3 spans 16 amino acids. Trimming cost V 3 bases and J 1 base, with 12 bases left between them. CDR1 and CDR2 (germline): KGHSH, LQKENI. The CDR3 sequence is CASSPGSVVTNEKLFF. CDR3 nucleotide sequence: TGTGCCAGCTCACCCGGAAGCGTGGTAACTAATGAAAAACTGTTTTTT. Supplemented by reference TRBV18 and TRBJ1-4, the full variable domain reads NAGVMQNPRHLVRRRGQEARLRCSPMKGHSHVYWYRQLPEEGLKFMVYLQKENIIDESGMPKERFSAEFPKEGPSILRIQQVVRGDSAAYFCASSPGSVVTNEKLFFGSGTQLSVL.

The chain carries TRBV7-9 and TRBJ1-2; D gene ambiguous. The CDR3 spans 15 residues. Germline assignment: CDR1 SEHNR and CDR2 FQNEAQ (reference sequence). Trimming pared 1 base from V and 3 bases from J, leaving 12 bases between. CDR3 sequence (DNA): TGTGCCAGCAGCTTAGGGCGGTCACCGGACTATGGCTACACCTTC. Its translation is CASSLGRSPDYGYTF.

The chain carries TRBV28 and TRBJ2-7; TRBD2 aligns across 9 bases. The CDR3 sequence is 14 residues long. Germline V lookup: CDR1 MDHEN, CDR2 SYDVKM. J lost 3 bases, V lost 5 bases, and 5 bases had no gene match. CDR3 protein: CASSRAGGLYEQYF. CDR3 DNA sequence: TGTGCCAGCAGTCGAGCGGGAGGCCTCTACGAGCAGTACTTC.

This clone was recorded a few times. The gene calls are TRBV6-1 and TRBJ2-7; 8 nucleotides align to TRBD1. The CDR3 consists of 16 residues. CDR1 MNHNS and CDR2 SASEGT come from the germline V gene. J gave up 4 bases and V 0 bases, and 8 bases lay outside the gene matches. The CDR3: CASSEARGQAPYEQYF. Written as DNA, the CDR3 is TGTGCCAGCAGTGAAGCGAGGGGACAGGCCCCTTACGAGCAGTACTTC.

The chain's CDR3 is CATLGSGSWEQFF. The CDR3 DNA is TGTGCCACCCTCGGTAGCGGGAGCTGGGAGCAGTTCTTC. The V call is TRBV19, the J call TRBJ2-1; 9 nucleotides agree with TRBD2. V was clipped by 10 bases and J by 10 bases; unmatched bases: 11. Germline V gives CDR1 LNHDA, CDR2 SQIVND (reference sequence). CDR3 size: 13 residues.

CDR3 sequence: CASSLDPTSGREYNEQFF. The CDR3, as DNA: TGTGCCAGCAGCTTAGATCCAACTAGCGGGAGGGAATACAATGAGCAGTTCTTC. The chain combines TRBV11-3 with TRBJ2-1, with 13 positions matching TRBD2. Per the germline V gene, CDR1 is SGHNT and CDR2 is YENEEA. J was trimmed by 4 bases and V by 0 bases; bases with no gene match: 6. The CDR3 is made up of 18 amino acids.

The rearrangement links TRBV28 to TRBJ1-2; 11 bases align to TRBD1. The CDR3 sequence is 16 residues long. CDR1 MDHEN and CDR2 SYDVKM come from the germline V gene. J was trimmed by 5 bases and V by 5 bases; bases with no gene match: 10. CDR3 protein: CASSALGQGASYGYTF. In DNA form, the CDR3 reads TGTGCCAGCAGTGCCTTAGGACAGGGGGCGTCATATGGCTACACCTTC.

V gene TRBV28 combines with J gene TRBJ1-4; 8 bases agree with TRBD1. CDR1 is MDHEN and CDR2 is SYDVKM in the germline V gene. Unmatched junction bases numbered 10, after V lost 10 bases and J lost 9 bases. The CDR3 has 13 amino acids. The CDR3 DNA sequence: TGTGCCACCGCCGGGACAGGACCCAAAAAACTGTTTTTT. Protein sequence: CATAGTGPKKLFF.

The chain employs TRBV20-1 and TRBJ2-7, with 10 bases lining up with TRBD1. The CDR3 totals 14 residues. Germline trimming cut 6 bases from V and 3 bases from J; bases unmatched to any gene: 8. Germline CDR1 DFQATT, CDR2 SNEGSKA (reference sequence). The DNA of the CDR3 is TGCAGTGCCAGTGGGACAGGGGAATACTACGAGCAGTACTTC. Its translation: CSASGTGEYYEQYF.

This clone was seen a single time. The V gene is TRBV28, the J gene TRBJ1-1, with D possibly being TRBD1 (5 bases). The V gene's germline CDR1 is MDHEN and CDR2 SYDVKM. V gave up 1 base and J gave up 3 bases, with 15 bases separating them. This CDR3 has 16 amino acids. DNA for the CDR3: TGTGCCAGCAGTTTATTAGGGGCTCATTCGGACACTGAAGCTTTCTTT. It is translated as CASSLLGAHSDTEAFF.

The V call is TRBV4-1, the J call TRBJ2-1; possible D gene TRBD2, 5 bases. V was cut by 0 bases and J by 2 bases, with 14 bases left in between. The CDR3 covers 17 residues. Germline V CDR1 and CDR2: MGHRA, YSYEKL. The CDR3 spells CASSQDFRGVAYNEQFF. CDR3 DNA sequence: TGCGCCAGCAGCCAAGATTTTCGGGGTGTAGCCTACAATGAGCAGTTCTTC.

The chain combines TRBV9 with TRBJ2-2; tentative D call: TRBD1 (5 bases). This CDR3 contains 13 residues. Germline V gene sequence: CDR1 SGDLS, CDR2 YYNGEE. The V end lost 5 bases, the J end lost 5 bases, and 10 bases lay between the germline ends. This CDR3 reads CASRPRTTGELFF. As DNA, the CDR3 is TGTGCCAGCAGGCCTAGGACAACCGGGGAGCTGTTTTTT.

This chain connects TRBV2 to TRBJ2-5; D may be TRBD1 (6 bases). V shed 4 bases and J shed 3 bases, with 9 bases lying between them. Germline values: CDR1 SNHLY, CDR2 FYNNEI. This CDR3 is 13 amino acids long. The chain's CDR3 is CASSANREETQYF. CDR3 coding DNA: TGTGCCAGCAGTGCAAACAGGGAAGAGACCCAGTACTTC.

The chain uses TRBV7-3 and TRBJ2-2; 10 bases fit TRBD1. CDR3 length equals 14 residues. Losses at the gene ends were 8 bases for V and 7 bases for J; bases not matched to a gene: 7. Germline CDR1 is SGHTA and CDR2 is FQGTGA. This CDR3 reads CASRGTGENGELFF. Written as DNA, the CDR3 is TGTGCCAGCCGAGGGACAGGGGAGAACGGGGAGCTGTTTTTT.

The chain couples TRBV2 to TRBJ2-7; weak D call: TRBD1 (5 bases). Trimming pared 4 bases from V and 5 bases from J, leaving 6 bases between. Germline assignment: CDR1 SNHLY and CDR2 FYNNEI. The CDR3 has 11 amino acids. CDR3 sequence: CASSGGHEQYF. The DNA of the CDR3 is TGTGCCAGCAGTGGGGGCCACGAGCAGTACTTC.

CDR3 loop: CAISPVLGSRDTQYF. CDR3 nucleotide sequence: TGTGCCATCAGTCCGGTCCTCGGGAGTAGGGATACGCAGTATTTT. The chain uses TRBV10-3 and TRBJ2-3, with D tentatively TRBD2 (6 bases). V lost 5 bases and J 6 bases, leaving 18 bases between the germline ends. Germline V gene sequence: CDR1 ENHRY, CDR2 SYGVKD. This CDR3 is 15 amino acids long.

The chain employs TRBV4-1 and TRBJ2-3; possibly TRBD2 for D (6 bases). This CDR3 contains 17 residues. The ends were cut back, 0 bases at V and 0 bases at J, with 13 bases in the middle. Germline V gene data show CDR1 as MGHRA and CDR2 as YSYEKL. CDR3 in DNA: TGCGCCAGCAGCCAAGAGTTGACTAGAACTAGCACAGATACGCAGTATTTT. As protein: CASSQELTRTSTDTQYF.

This chain's CDR3 is CASSSNRGGGDTQYF. The CDR3 DNA is TGTGCCAGCAGCTCGAACAGGGGGGGTGGAGATACGCAGTATTTT. The V gene is TRBV7-2, the J gene TRBJ2-3; maybe TRBD1 (8 bases). This CDR3 is 15 amino acids long. The V gene lost 4 bases and the J gene lost 5 bases, with 16 bases spanning the gap. CDR1 and CDR2 from the germline V gene are SGHTA and FQGNSA.

This clone was seen once. The rearrangement joins TRBV5-8 to TRBJ2-1, with 8 bases identical to TRBD2. There are 16 residues in the CDR3. After removal of 2 bases from V and 2 bases from J, the junction contained 6 bases not matched to a gene. CDR1 and CDR2 (germline): SGHTS, YDEGEE. The CDR3 DNA is TGTGCCAGCAGCTTAGGCCTACTAGCGGCCTACAATGAGCAGTTCTTC. It codes for CASSLGLLAAYNEQFF.

The gene calls are TRBV5-1 and TRBJ1-1; D perhaps matches TRBD1 (6 bases). Between the trimmed V and J ends, which lost 4 bases and 1 base, there was a span of 8 bases. Germline-derived CDR1 and CDR2 are SGHRS and YFSETQ. This CDR3 comprises 13 residues. This CDR3 is CASSPQGNTEAFF. CDR3 bases: TGCGCCAGCAGCCCACAGGGGAACACTGAAGCTTTCTTT.

The V call is TRBV25-1, the J call TRBJ2-2; maybe TRBD2 (6 bases). CDR3 length equals 15 residues. From germline, CDR1 is MGHDK and CDR2 SYGVNS. V lost 3 bases and J lost 3, with 11 bases in between. For the CDR3, the DNA is TGTGCCAGCAGTGAGCGGGATAGGGACACCGGGGAGCTGTTTTTT. Translating it yields CASSERDRDTGELFF.

The gene calls are TRBV28 and TRBJ2-2, with 9 bases fitting TRBD1. V trimming: 6 bases; J trimming: 1 base; junction bases outside the gene matches: 9. Germline V gene sequence: CDR1 MDHEN, CDR2 SYDVKM. CDR3 length: 17 amino acids. The CDR3 nucleotides read TGTGCCAGCAGGGGCCCCGGGACAGGGAAGAACACCGGGGAGCTGTTTTTT. It codes for CASRGPGTGKNTGELFF.

The CDR3 DNA is TGTGCCAGCAGCTTGGCGGACTTCACAGATACGCAGTATTTT. It translates to CASSLADFTDTQYF. The chain combines TRBV5-4 with TRBJ2-3, with D possibly matching TRBD2 (5 bases). Trimming removed 0 bases from V and 2 bases from J, with 7 bases in between. Germline V lookup: CDR1 SGHNT, CDR2 YYREEE (reference sequence). The CDR3 covers 14 residues.

The chain joins TRBV7-9 to TRBJ2-1, with TRBD1 identical over 11 bases. From germline, CDR1 is SEHNR and CDR2 FQNEAQ (reference sequence). Trimming cost V 3 bases and J 6 bases; bases outside gene matches: 10. The CDR3 has 17 amino acids. CDR3 DNA sequence: TGTGCCAGCAGCTTGATCGGGACAGGGGGTTGGTTCAATGAGCAGTTCTTC. It encodes CASSLIGTGGWFNEQFF.

The V call is TRBV28, the J call TRBJ1-2; D may be TRBD1 (6 bases). CDR3 size: 16 residues. Germline values: CDR1 MDHEN, CDR2 SYDVKM. With 4 bases removed from V and 0 bases from J, the gap between germline ends came to 15 bases. Here the CDR3 DNA reads TGTGCCAGCAGTTCTGGACAGAGACTTTCTAACTATGGCTACACCTTC. Protein product: CASSSGQRLSNYGYTF.